The 24 T cell receptor beta chains presented below share a single source sample, sequenced in a study of monozygotic twins with inflammatory bowel disease. TCRdb reprocessed the 5' RACE reads and reports one entry per CDR3 protein, with no DNA. The sample yields 150,000 to 200,000 distinct CDR3 sequences, of which the top ten take up less than 8%. Sequenced material: blood. The receptors here all came from a human donor with ulcerative colitis or Crohn's disease, or a healthy co-twin of an affected twin (not recorded which).

V gene TRBV6-5 combines with J gene TRBJ1-3; TCRdb gives TRBD1 as the D gene, but with no DNA this cannot be confirmed. The CDR3 runs 15 residues. CDR1 is MNHEY and CDR2 is SVGAGI in the germline V gene. CDR3 loop: CASSYLQGSGNTIYF.

The CDR3: CASSVDRSSSYEQYF. The V call is TRBV5-1, the J call TRBJ2-7; TCRdb's D call, TRBD1, is unchecked because there is no DNA. CDR1 is SGHRS and CDR2 is YFSETQ in the germline V gene. The CDR3 consists of 15 residues.

The chain has TRBV19 and TRBJ1-1; the TCRdb call, TRBD1, lacks DNA for checking. This CDR3 spans 14 amino acids. The germline gives CDR1 LNHDA, CDR2 SQIVND (reference sequence). The CDR3 loop reads CASTSGYPGTEAFF.

The chain joins TRBV5-1 to TRBJ1-1; the D gene TCRdb calls, TRBD1, cannot be checked with no DNA. The CDR3 contains 15 residues. The V gene's germline CDR1 is SGHRS and CDR2 YFSETQ. CDR3 amino acids: CASSLGTRMNTEAFF.

The J gene is TRBJ2-5, the V gene TRBV20-1; TCRdb calls TRBD1, which cannot be checked without DNA. The CDR3 is 13 residues long. CDR1 is DFQATT, CDR2 SNEGSKA, per germline (reference sequence). Here the CDR3 reads CSARGTEQETQYF.

The chain couples TRBV25-1 to TRBJ2-7; TCRdb returns TRBD1, unconfirmable since there is no DNA. This CDR3 is 13 amino acids long. Germline loops: CDR1 MGHDK, CDR2 SYGVNS. The CDR3 sequence is CASRSGRSYEQYF.

This chain links TRBV29-1 with TRBJ2-2; TCRdb indicates TRBD2, and absent DNA this call remains unverified. Germline CDR1 is SQVTM and CDR2 is ANQGSEA. This CDR3 spans 17 amino acids. CDR3: CSVGGLAGGLVTGELFF.

The chain combines TRBV9 with TRBJ2-5; the D call from TCRdb, TRBD1, cannot be confirmed without DNA. The CDR3 is made up of 13 amino acids. Looked up from germline, CDR1 is SGDLS and CDR2 is YYNGEE. The CDR3 is CASSVGTEETQYF. Supplemented by reference TRBV9 and TRBJ2-5, the full variable domain reads DSGVTQTPKHLITATGQRVTLRCSPRSGDLSVYWYQQSLDQGLQFLIQYYNGEERAKGNILERFSAQQFPDLHSELNLSSLELGDSALYFCASSVGTEETQYFGPGTRLLVL.

The gene calls are TRBV12-3 or TRBV12-4 and TRBJ2-3; TCRdb's D gene call, TRBD1, goes unchecked for lack of DNA. The CDR3 consists of 16 residues. This CDR3 is CASSQGQRMSTDTQYF.

The V gene is TRBV29-1, the J gene TRBJ1-5. The germline V gene has CDR1 SQVTM and CDR2 ANQGSEA. The CDR3 runs to 12 residues. CDR3 protein: CSPAVFNQPQHF.

V and J are TRBV11-2 and TRBJ2-5; without DNA, the TCRdb call of TRBD2 cannot be checked. The CDR3 loop spans 14 amino acids. Germline CDR1 is SGHAT and CDR2 is FQNNGV. CDR3 amino acids: CASSPTSVQETQYF.

The rearrangement joins TRBV20-1 to TRBJ2-7; TCRdb calls TRBD2, which cannot be checked without DNA. The CDR3 runs to 15 residues. CDR1 is DFQATT and CDR2 is SNEGSKA in the germline V gene (reference sequence). CDR3 protein: CSAPAGGGSSYEQYF.

The chain has TRBV7-2 and TRBJ2-7; TCRdb's D call, TRBD1, is unchecked because there is no DNA. Germline V gene data show CDR1 as SGHTA and CDR2 as FQGNSA. The CDR3 has 12 amino acids. CDR3 amino acids: CASTGGGYEQYF.

The chain carries TRBV6-1 and TRBJ2-2; TCRdb's D call of TRBD1 is untestable without DNA. The CDR3 covers 18 residues. The germline V gene has CDR1 MNHNS and CDR2 SASEGT. CDR3 loop: CASSDRDRGPRSAGELFF.

The genes are TRBV7-3 and TRBJ2-3; absent DNA, TCRdb's TRBD1 call cannot be checked. Germline CDR1 and CDR2: SGHTA and FQGTGA. The CDR3 runs to 16 residues. The CDR3: CASSSRPGLASDTQYF.

The chain carries TRBV5-6 and TRBJ2-1; lacking DNA, the TRBD1 call made by TCRdb goes unchecked. Germline CDR1 SGHDT, CDR2 YYEEEE. The CDR3 is 18 amino acids. CDR3 in amino acids: CASSSYGSPIGAYNEQFF.

This chain joins TRBV4-3 and TRBJ2-3. This CDR3 spans 14 amino acids. Germline CDR1 and CDR2: LGHNA and YSLEER. CDR3 sequence reads: CASSQEHFTDTQYF.

The chain's CDR3 is CASIRASYEQYF. The rearrangement links TRBV6-1 to TRBJ2-7; as DNA is missing, the TRBD1 call by TCRdb cannot be tested. Germline lookup yields CDR1 MNHNS and CDR2 SASEGT. The length of the CDR3 is 12 residues.

This rearrangement joins TRBV5-1 to TRBJ1-4; the TCRdb D gene call, TRBD1, has no DNA to confirm it. Per germline, CDR1 SGHRS and CDR2 YFSETQ. There are 16 residues in the CDR3. The CDR3 here is CASSLEPPGTNKKLFF.

V usage is TRBV11-3 and J usage is TRBJ2-7. Germline V gives CDR1 SGHNT, CDR2 YENEEA. CDR3 length: 13 amino acids. CDR3 protein: CASSNDWSGEQYF.

The J gene is TRBJ2-7, the V gene TRBV28. Germline V gives CDR1 MDHEN, CDR2 SYDVKM. The CDR3 has 12 residues. The CDR3 sequence is CASSLGMGEQYF.

The chain uses TRBV7-2 and TRBJ2-3; TCRdb proposes TRBD2, but this gene call is untestable without DNA. This CDR3 comprises 15 residues. Looked up from germline, CDR1 is SGHTA and CDR2 is FQGNSA. CDR3 region: CASSRRGGGTDTQYF.

The gene calls are TRBV3-1 and TRBJ1-6. This CDR3 has 15 amino acids. Germline V gene sequence: CDR1 LGHDT, CDR2 YNNKEL (reference sequence). CDR3 sequence reads: CASRQDSIYNSPLHF.

The genes are TRBV10-1 and TRBJ1-2; absent DNA, TCRdb's TRBD1 call cannot be checked. The CDR3 spans 15 residues. In germline, CDR1 is WNHNN, CDR2 SYGVQD (reference sequence). The CDR3: CASSGSGTGLSGYTF.